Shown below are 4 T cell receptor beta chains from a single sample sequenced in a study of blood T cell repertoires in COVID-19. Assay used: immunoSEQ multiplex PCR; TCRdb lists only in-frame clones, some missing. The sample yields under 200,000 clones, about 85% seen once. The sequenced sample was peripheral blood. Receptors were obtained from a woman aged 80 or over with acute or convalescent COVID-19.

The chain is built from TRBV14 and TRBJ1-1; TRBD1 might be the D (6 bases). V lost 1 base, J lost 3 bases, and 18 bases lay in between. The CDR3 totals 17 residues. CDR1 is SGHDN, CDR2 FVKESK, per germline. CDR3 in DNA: TGTGCCAGCAGCCAAGTAACAGGGAGGGGATCGGACACTGAAGCTTTCTTT. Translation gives CASSQVTGRGSDTEAFF.

CDR3 nucleotide sequence: TGTGCCAGCAGCTTGGGGGACAGGGTGACTGGCTACACCTTC. Translated, it gives CASSLGDRVTGYTF. The chain combines TRBV5-6 with TRBJ1-2; 9 positions agree with TRBD1. This CDR3 is built from 14 residues. The germline V gene encodes CDR1 SGHDT and CDR2 YYEEEE. The trim removed 0 bases at V and 7 bases at J, leaving 4 bases unmatched.

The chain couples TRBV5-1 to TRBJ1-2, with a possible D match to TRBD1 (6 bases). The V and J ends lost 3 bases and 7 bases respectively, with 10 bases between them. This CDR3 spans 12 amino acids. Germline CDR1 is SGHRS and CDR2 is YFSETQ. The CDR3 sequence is CASSSNRAGYTF. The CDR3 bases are TGCGCCAGCAGCTCGAACAGGGCTGGCTACACCTTC.

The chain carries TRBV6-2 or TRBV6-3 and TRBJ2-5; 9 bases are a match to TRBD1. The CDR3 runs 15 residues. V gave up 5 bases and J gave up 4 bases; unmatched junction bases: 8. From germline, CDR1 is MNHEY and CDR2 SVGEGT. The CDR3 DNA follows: TGTGCCAGCAGTCCACACAGGGGGCATCCAGAGACCCAGTACTTC. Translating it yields CASSPHRGHPETQYF.